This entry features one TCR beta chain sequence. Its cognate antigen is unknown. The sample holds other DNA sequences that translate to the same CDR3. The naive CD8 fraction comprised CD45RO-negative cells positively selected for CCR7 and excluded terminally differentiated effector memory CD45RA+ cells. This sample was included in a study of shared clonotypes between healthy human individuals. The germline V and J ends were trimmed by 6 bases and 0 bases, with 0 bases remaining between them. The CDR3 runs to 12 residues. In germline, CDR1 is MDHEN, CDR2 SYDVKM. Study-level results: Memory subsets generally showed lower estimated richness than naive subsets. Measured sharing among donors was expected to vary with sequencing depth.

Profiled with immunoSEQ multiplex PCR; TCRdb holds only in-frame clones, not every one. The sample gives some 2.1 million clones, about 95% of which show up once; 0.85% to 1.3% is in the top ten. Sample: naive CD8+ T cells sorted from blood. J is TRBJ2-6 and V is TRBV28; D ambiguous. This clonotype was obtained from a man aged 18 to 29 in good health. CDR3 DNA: TGTGCCAGCAGCTCTGGGGCCAACGTCCTGACTTTC. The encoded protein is CASSSGANVLTF.